The TCR beta chain under discussion was sequenced for a study of CD8 T cells in ankylosing spondylitis. Germline CDR1 is KGHSH and CDR2 is LQKENI. After removal of 5 bases from V and 3 bases from J, the junction contained 3 bases not matched to a gene. There are 14 residues in the CDR3. As concerns this clonotype: Its target is unknown.

A quantitative 5'-RACE method, one with molecular barcodes, was used to make TCR beta libraries. TCRdb ran MiXCR on the 5' RACE reads and lists one entry per CDR3 protein. The sample holds about 160,000 distinct CDR3 sequences, 15% to 20% seen once. Broader study findings: Ankylosing spondylitis blood seemed to carry a telltale TCR beta motif made of several highly homologous variants. Researchers reportedly found disease-linked clones significantly enriched in matched ankylosing spondylitis synovial fluid.

V usage is TRBV18 and J usage is TRBJ2-7; the match to TRBD1 covers 11 bases. The specimen sequenced was blood, either unsorted or a sorted T cell fraction (not recorded which). The TCR comes from a male donor with ankylosing spondylitis or in good health (not recorded which). The CDR3 loop reads CASSTGTGGYEQYF. In DNA form, the CDR3 reads TGTGCCAGCTCAACCGGGACAGGGGGCTACGAGCAGTACTTC.